This T cell receptor beta chain was obtained from a study of cytomegalovirus exposure and HLA in healthy donors. Germline V CDR1 and CDR2: MNHEY, SVGAGI. This CDR3 is built from 14 residues. Losses at the gene ends were 5 bases for V and 8 bases for J; bases not matched to a gene: 6. PCR was performed using 60 Vbeta and 13 Jbeta primers. Some clones are missing from TCRdb's copy, which holds only in-frame ones; the method was immunoSEQ multiplex PCR. The sample carries under 200,000 clones, around 82% recorded once. Sequenced sample: PBMCs. This TCR came from a boy aged 2-9 years in good health and CMV-seronegative. The chain combines TRBV6-5 with TRBJ2-1; 10 bases are shared with TRBD2. The CDR3 sequence: CASSRGTSEHEQFF. DNA of the CDR3: TGTGCCAGCAGTCGAGGGACTAGCGAACATGAGCAGTTCTTC.